A selection of T cell receptor beta chains follows, all from one sample in a study of patients and donors after allogeneic stem cell transplantation. TCRdb re-called the RT-PCR reads with MiXCR, one entry per CDR3 protein. The sample contains some 10,000 distinct CDR3 sequences, 20% to 25% of which appear only once. Sequencing was carried out using blood, either unsorted or a sorted T cell fraction (not recorded which). These receptors were collected from a human donor who was either an allogeneic HSCT recipient or a stem cell or donor lymphocyte infusion donor (not recorded which). It is not recorded whose cells these are; they may come from a transplant donor. CDR3s include the opening cysteine and the closing phenylalanine or tryptophan. A D gene is named only where the DNA matches it firmly. Clone size is not always given. Where it is, it says once, few, many or a class for expanded clones.

d_gene,abundance,j_gene,v_gene,CDR3nt,CDR3aa
NA,NA,TRBJ1-6,TRBV6-6,TGTCTCAGTTTAGCGCCAGGGCTGGACTCACCCCTCCACTTT,CLSLAPGLDSPLHF
NA,few,TRBJ1-2,TRBV6-2/TRBV6-3,TGTGCCAGCAGTTACGGAGACGGGGCTAACTATGGCTACACCTTC,CASSYGDGANYGYTF
NA,NA,TRBJ2-2,TRBV6-6,TGTGCCAGCAAACGGGAAGTCAACGCCGGGGAGCTGTTTTTT,CASKREVNAGELFF
TRBD2,many,TRBJ2-1,TRBV29-1,TGCAGCGTTGACGCAGCGGGGAACTACAATGAGCAGTTCTTC,CSVDAAGNYNEQFF
NA,many,TRBJ1-4,TRBV6-5,TGTGCCAGCAGTTCCCCCATCGAGGGTGAAAAACTGTTTTTT,CASSSPIEGEKLFF
TRBD2,NA,TRBJ2-1,TRBV25-1,TGTGCCAGCATTCGGGAGGGAGGGAGTGAGCAGTTCTTC,CASIREGGSEQFF
NA,NA,TRBJ1-2,TRBV6-6,TGTGCCAGCAGTGACTCGGACTCAGTCTACTATGGCTACACCTTC,CASSDSDSVYYGYTF
NA,NA,TRBJ1-1,TRBV5-1,TGCGCCAGCAGCCCAGGGATTGAGGACACTGAAGCTTTCTTT,CASSPGIEDTEAFF
NA,NA,TRBJ1-5,TRBV30,TGTGCCTGGAGTGTTATGCTCGTTAATCAGCCCCAGCATTTT,CAWSVMLVNQPQHF
TRBD2,NA,TRBJ2-1,TRBV6-6,TGTGCCACCTCAATGGGTAGCGGGCCTTACAATGAGCAGTTCTTC,CATSMGSGPYNEQFF
TRBD2,many,TRBJ2-5,TRBV9,TGTGCCAGCAGCGTAGATGGAGCGGGGGGAGAGACCCAGTACTTC,CASSVDGAGGETQYF
NA,NA,TRBJ1-2,TRBV6-5,TGTGCCAGCAGTCGAGACAGGTATTATGGCTACACCTTC,CASSRDRYYGYTF
NA,few,TRBJ2-7,TRBV5-1,TGCGCCAGCAGTCCCTCAGGCTCCTACGAGCAGTACTTC,CASSPSGSYEQYF
TRBD2,few,TRBJ2-2,TRBV12-3/TRBV12-4,TGTGCCAGCAGTTTACGGGAGGGCAGAGGGCAAAACACCGGGGAGCTGTTTTTT,CASSLREGRGQNTGELFF
TRBD1,NA,TRBJ2-3,TRBV12-5,TGTGCTAGTGGTTTGGTACTGGGACAGGGCACAGATACGCAGTATTTT,CASGLVLGQGTDTQYF
NA,NA,TRBJ1-6,TRBV30,TGTGCCTGGAGCGACGACGGGGCTTCACCCCTCCACTTT,CAWSDDGASPLHF
NA,few,TRBJ2-3,TRBV18,TGTGCCAGCTCACCACCAAACCCCCGTGAGGGAGATACGCAGTATTTT,CASSPPNPREGDTQYF
TRBD1,many,TRBJ1-2,TRBV6-5,TGTGCCAGCAGTTGGGGCCAGGGGGCGAACTATGGCTACACCTTC,CASSWGQGANYGYTF
TRBD1,few,TRBJ1-1,TRBV6-5,TGTGCCAGCAGAGGGACAGCCTCCCTTAACACTGAAGCTTTCTTT,CASRGTASLNTEAFF
NA,few,TRBJ1-1,TRBV20-1,TGCAGTGCTAGCCCGCCCGCAGGCTTGAACACTGAAGCTTTCTTT,CSASPPAGLNTEAFF
TRBD2,NA,TRBJ2-2,TRBV7-2,TGTGCCAGCCGGACTAGCGGGGGTGTAAACACCGGGGAGCTGTTTTTT,CASRTSGGVNTGELFF
NA,NA,TRBJ1-4,TRBV11-2,TGTGCCAGCAGCTTTCACGGGACAACTAATGAAAAACTGTTTTTT,CASSFHGTTNEKLFF
NA,medium-sized,TRBJ1-1,TRBV5-1,TGCGCCAGCAGCGCCGGCCGCCGGTTAGGCACTGAAGCTTTCTTT,CASSAGRRLGTEAFF
NA,many,TRBJ1-1,TRBV6-1,TGTGCCAGCAGTCAAACCGGGGGGGGCAGCGTGAACACTGAAGCTTTCTTT,CASSQTGGGSVNTEAFF
NA,few,TRBJ1-2,TRBV5-1,TGCGCCAGCAGCTTGGAGGGCGCGGATGGCTACACCTTC,CASSLEGADGYTF
NA,once,TRBJ2-7,TRBV5-1,TGCGCCAGCAGTCGAGACGGAACCTTCTACGAGCAGTACTTC,CASSRDGTFYEQYF
NA,NA,TRBJ2-6,TRBV11-2,TGTGCCAGCAGCTTAGTGCGGCAGGGGTGGACTTCTGGGGCCAACGTCCTGACTTTC,CASSLVRQGWTSGANVLTF
NA,many,TRBJ1-1,TRBV15,TGTGCCACCAGCGGCGGGAGGTACACTGAAGCTTTCTTT,CATSGGRYTEAFF
TRBD1,few,TRBJ1-1,TRBV7-9,TGTGCCAGCAGAATCGCCGGGACAGGGCGTGCTTTCTTT,CASRIAGTGRAFF
TRBD1,few,TRBJ2-7,TRBV9,TGTGCCAGCAGCCTAGAGACAGGGCTCGGCGAGCAGTACTTC,CASSLETGLGEQYF
NA,few,TRBJ2-1,TRBV5-5,TGTGCCAGCAGCCCCCCGCAGGACAATGAGCAGTTCTTC,CASSPPQDNEQFF
NA,few,TRBJ2-3,TRBV6-5,TGTGCCAGCCGATTACGGGGCACAGATACGCAGTATTTT,CASRLRGTDTQYF
NA,few,TRBJ2-2,TRBV5-1,TGCGCCAGCAGCTTGGGGGACAGCGGGACCGGGGAGCTGTTTTTT,CASSLGDSGTGELFF
NA,many,TRBJ2-5,TRBV12-3/TRBV12-4,TGTGCCAGCAGCAGGGTCGAACAAGAGACCCAGTACTTC,CASSRVEQETQYF
TRBD1,NA,TRBJ2-3,TRBV10-3,TGTGCCATCAGTGAGTCTATTGGGACAGGGACCACAGATACGCAGTATTTT,CAISESIGTGTTDTQYF
TRBD1,few,TRBJ1-2,TRBV19,TGTGCCGTAAAAAACGGACAGGGGGGAGGTGGCTATGGCTACACCTTC,CAVKNGQGGGGYGYTF
NA,NA,TRBJ1-1,TRBV6-5,TGTGCCAGCAGCGTACTCACAGGGGAAGCTTTCTTT,CASSVLTGEAFF
NA,many,TRBJ1-5,TRBV30,TGTGCCTGGAGTGTACGAAGGGGTCCTCAGACCTTCAATCAGCCCCAGCATTTT,CAWSVRRGPQTFNQPQHF
TRBD1,NA,TRBJ2-7,TRBV6-5,TGTGCCAGCAGTTACTCGGGACAGGGCAACGAGCAGTACTTC,CASSYSGQGNEQYF
NA,many,TRBJ2-1,TRBV7-7,TGTGCTAGCAGCTTAGACGGGGGTGGGGAGCAGTTCTTC,CASSLDGGGEQFF
NA,NA,TRBJ1-1,TRBV19,TGTGCCAGTAGTATTAATGACAATCGGGGGTTATACCCTGAAGCTTTCTTT,CASSINDNRGLYPEAFF
NA,few,TRBJ1-1,TRBV20-1,TGCAGTGCTAGTCTTGGGGTAATTGAAGCTTTCTTT,CSASLGVIEAFF
NA,NA,TRBJ2-5,TRBV9,TGTGCCAGCAGCCTAGAGGGGAATCAAGAGACCCAGTACTTC,CASSLEGNQETQYF
NA,few,TRBJ2-6,TRBV19,TGTGCCAGTAGTATCCAGTTTACTGGGGCCAACGTCCTGACTTTC,CASSIQFTGANVLTF
TRBD2,NA,TRBJ2-3,TRBV7-9,TGTGCCAGCAGCCCCAAGAAGCGGGGGAGCACAGATACGCAGTATTTT,CASSPKKRGSTDTQYF
NA,many,TRBJ1-1,TRBV5-1,TGCGCCAGCAGCTACTCGGGACACCAGAACACTGAAGCTTTCTTT,CASSYSGHQNTEAFF
NA,NA,TRBJ2-2,TRBV29-1,TGCAGCGTTGAAATACAGGGAAGGGGCACCGGGGAGCTGTTTTTT,CSVEIQGRGTGELFF
TRBD1,NA,TRBJ2-3,TRBV6-6,TGTGCCAGCAGCCTACTACAGGGGGCGAAAGATACGCAGTATTTT,CASSLLQGAKDTQYF
TRBD1,few,TRBJ1-2,TRBV7-2,TGTGCCAGCAGCCTGACAGGGAGTGGTGGCTACACCTTC,CASSLTGSGGYTF
TRBD1,NA,TRBJ1-1,TRBV3-1,TGTGCCAGCAGCTCCCGGGACAGGGCCACTGAAGCTTTCTTT,CASSSRDRATEAFF
NA,NA,TRBJ1-1,TRBV20-1,TGCAGTGCTAGAGTCGGGAGCACGAACACTGAAGCTTTCTTT,CSARVGSTNTEAFF
TRBD2,NA,TRBJ2-3,TRBV6-5,TGTGCCAGCAGGGCCGGGACTACCCGCACAGATACGCAGTATTTT,CASRAGTTRTDTQYF
NA,many,TRBJ2-7,TRBV19,TGTGCCAGTAGTTCTCGGACCGAGAACTACGAGCAGTACTTC,CASSSRTENYEQYF
TRBD1,many,TRBJ2-7,TRBV20-1,TGCAGTGCCACGGACAGGCGAGACGAGCAGTACTTC,CSATDRRDEQYF